This T cell receptor (beta chain) appears in the sequencing data of a study of CD8+ T cells in alopecia areata. Study in general: Grafts of skin from C3H/HeJ donors aged about 6-13 months with spontaneous alopecia went to female C3H/HeJ mice aged 7-10 weeks.

The authors extracted RNA and reverse transcribed it into cDNA as the sequencing template. Clones were read by immunoSEQ multiplex PCR, and TCRdb kept only the in-frame ones, dropping some. The sample contains around 100,000 clones, none of them singletons. As to this clone: Its matching antigen is unknown. The DNA translation disagrees with the TCRdb protein at residue 12, so the protein in this description comes from the DNA. The gene symbols are mouse symbols. The read finishes 3 residues shy of the CDR3 end, and the germline J gene is used to complete it.

The germline V gene encodes CDR1 NNHDY and CDR2 SYVADS. V was pared by 5 bases and J by 7 bases, with 16 bases between. The CDR3 contains 15 residues. Broader study findings: Mice gave a clearer picture of TCR sharing than patients did, possibly for HLA-related reasons. Normal-skin resident alphabeta T cells also appear among scalp sample sequences. Higher clonality and more expanded CD8+ clones appeared in lesional than normal scalp.

The sequenced material came from lesional skin. The V and J genes are TRBV13-3 and TRBJ1-6; D unresolved. TRBJ1-6 carries the ORF label, with uncertain function. The sequence derives from a C3H/HeJ mouse with alopecia areata. Mouse MHC haplotype: H2-k. The part of the CDR3 DNA that was read is TGTGCCAGCAGCCATGACACGCCAAGGAATTCGCCC. Translation gives CASSHDTPRNSP. The full CDR3 reads CASSHDTPRNSPLYF.